The 11 T cell receptor beta chains presented below share a single source sample, sequenced in a study of blood T cell repertoires in COVID-19. Produced via immunoSEQ multiplex PCR; TCRdb's table is partial and in-frame only. Among around 94,000 clones, 75% to 95% were seen once, and the ten largest hold roughly 4.3%. Sequenced: peripheral blood. The source is a man aged 18-30 years with acute or convalescent COVID-19.

This sequence joins TRBV5-8 and TRBJ1-2; D gene ambiguous. Germline V CDR1 and CDR2: SGHTS, YDEGEE. V lost 7 bases and J lost 10, with 5 bases in between. This CDR3 comprises 8 residues. This chain's CDR3 is CASPHYTF. CDR3 nucleotides: TGTGCCAGCCCCCACTACACCTTC. The full variable domain, rest sourced from reference TRBV5-8 and TRBJ1-2, is EAGVTQSPTHLIKTRGQQATLRCSPISGHTSVYWYQQALGLGLQFLLWYDEGEERNRGNFPPRFSGRQFPNYSSELNVNALELEDSALYLCASPHYTFGSGTRLTVV.

A single count supports this clone. The chain recombines TRBV11-3 with TRBJ2-3, with D hard to call. The CDR3 is made up of 17 amino acids. Germline CDR1 SGHNT, CDR2 YENEEA. The germline V and J ends were trimmed by 1 base and 0 bases, with 14 bases remaining between them. The CDR3 region has the DNA TGTGCCAGCAGCTTAGGAGGATGGGTAGGCAGCACAGATACGCAGTATTTT. The encoded protein is CASSLGGWVGSTDTQYF.

The CDR3 loop is CASSQEVSLTGGYEQYF. In DNA form, the CDR3 reads TGTGCCAGCAGCCAAGAAGTTTCTCTGACAGGGGGCTACGAGCAGTACTTC. The chain couples TRBV4-2 to TRBJ2-7, with TRBD1 identical over 9 bases. Germline lookup yields CDR1 LGHNA and CDR2 YNFKEQ. V trimming: 0 bases; J trimming: 3 bases; junction bases outside the gene matches: 9. This CDR3 has 17 amino acids.

The rearrangement uses TRBV6-5 and TRBJ2-2, with a tentative D call TRBD1 (5 bases). CDR1 and CDR2 (germline): MNHEY, SVGAGI. Trimming left V 7 bases short and J 1 base short, with 10 bases between. This CDR3 has 14 residues. This CDR3 is CASTTDRNTGELFF. Written as DNA, the CDR3 is TGTGCCAGCACGACTGACAGGAACACCGGGGAGCTGTTTTTT.

V and J are TRBV7-9 and TRBJ1-2; 7 nucleotides line up with TRBD1. The CDR3 covers 13 residues. Germline CDR1 reads SEHNR; CDR2 reads FQNEAQ (reference sequence). Trimming took 7 bases from V and 5 from J; bases not matched to a gene: 7. The CDR3 nucleotides are TGTGCCAGCACCCAGGGGGGTAGATATGGCTACACCTTC. Its translation is CASTQGGRYGYTF. The full variable domain, its missing parts supplied by reference TRBV7-9 and TRBJ1-2, is DTGVSQNPRHKITKRGQNVTFRCDPISEHNRLYWYRQTLGQGPEFLTYFQNEAQLEKSRLLSDRFSAERPKGSFSTLEIQRTEQGDSAMYLCASTQGGRYGYTFGSGTRLTVV.

The chain joins TRBV14 to TRBJ2-2; no clear D. V was clipped by 1 base and J by 1 base, with 7 bases between them. The CDR3 covers 15 residues. Germline CDR1 reads SGHDN; CDR2 reads FVKESK. The CDR3 DNA follows: TGTGCCAGCAGCCAAGGCACAGAGAACACCGGGGAGCTGTTTTTT. Translation: CASSQGTENTGELFF.

The chain is built from TRBV27 and TRBJ1-2; D gene unclear. V was clipped by 0 bases and J by 4 bases, with 12 bases between them. This CDR3 has 15 residues. The germline gives CDR1 MNHEY, CDR2 SMNVEV (reference sequence). The CDR3 DNA follows: TGTGCCAGCAGTTTATCGTTCGAGGCGGCCTATGGCTACACCTTC. Its translation is CASSLSFEAAYGYTF.

J is TRBJ2-2 and V is TRBV24-1; no firm D call. In germline, CDR1 is KGHDR, CDR2 SFDVKD. V was pared by 1 base and J by 1 base, with 6 bases between. The CDR3 is 15 residues long. The CDR3, as DNA: TGTGCCACCAGTGATTTATGGCAGAACACCGGGGAGCTGTTTTTT. Protein product: CATSDLWQNTGELFF.

This rearrangement joins TRBV9 to TRBJ2-1; 9 positions match TRBD2. Trimming removed 7 bases from V and 5 bases from J; junction bases left unmatched: 7. This CDR3 is built from 14 residues. The V gene's germline CDR1 is SGDLS and CDR2 YYNGEE. CDR3 protein: CASSDPSGNNEQFF. CDR3 bases: TGTGCCAGCTCTGATCCTAGCGGGAACAATGAGCAGTTCTTC. The whole variable domain, remainder taken from reference TRBV9 and TRBJ2-1, is DSGVTQTPKHLITATGQRVTLRCSPRSGDLSVYWYQQSLDQGLQFLIQYYNGEERAKGNILERFSAQQFPDLHSELNLSSLELGDSALYFCASSDPSGNNEQFFGPGTRLTVL.

The CDR3 region has the DNA TGTGCCAGCAGTGCTCCCCGGACAGGTTCGTACGAGCAGTACTTC. Translated: CASSAPRTGSYEQYF. The genes are TRBV7-9 and TRBJ2-7; TRBD1 aligns across 7 bases. Germline V lookup: CDR1 SEHNR, CDR2 FQNEAQ (reference sequence). CDR3 length: 15 amino acids. V lost 6 bases to trimming and J lost 4 bases; unmatched junction nucleotides: 12.

The chain joins TRBV29-1 to TRBJ1-4; 8 nucleotides line up with TRBD1. The CDR3 contains 15 residues. V dropped 6 bases and J dropped 6; count of bases not matched to a gene: 12. Germline-derived CDR1 and CDR2 are SQVTM and ANQGSEA. The CDR3 nucleotides are TGCAGCGTAATGGGGACAGGCGAACGTTATGAAAAACTGTTTTTT. Its protein product is CSVMGTGERYEKLFF.